The 31 T cell receptor beta chains below come from one sample, sequenced in a study of cytomegalovirus exposure and HLA in healthy donors listed by TCRdb under 2017. The library was made by the immunoSEQ multiplex PCR assay. This immuneACCESS table, as held by TCRdb, lists in-frame sequences with V and J called but not all clones. Of the missing ones, under half trace to an unresolved V gene in checked studies; the others have no known cause. Within this sample are fewer than 200,000 clones, with 86% of them counted one time only. The ten largest clones add up to approximately 2.5% of the sample. Material for sequencing was PBMCs. These receptors were taken from a man between 18 and 29 years old in good health and CMV-seropositive.

In DNA form, the CDR3 reads TGTGCCAGCAGCCCCATCGACATTGGACAGCCCCAGCATTTT. It encodes CASSPIDIGQPQHF. The chain is built from TRBV6-5 and TRBJ1-5; D is unresolved. The CDR3 is 14 residues long. Trimming took 6 bases from V and 7 from J, leaving 16 bases between them. Germline values: CDR1 MNHEY, CDR2 SVGAGI.

The J gene is TRBJ1-6, the V gene TRBV7-8; TRBD1 might be the D (6 bases). Trimming removed 0 bases from V and 8 bases from J, with 11 bases in between. Germline CDR1 SGHVS, CDR2 FQNEAQ. The CDR3 length is 15 residues. CDR3 residues: CASSLARGGDSPLHF. The DNA of the CDR3 is TGTGCCAGCAGCTTAGCGCGAGGGGGAGATTCACCCCTCCACTTT.

This chain uses TRBV9 with TRBJ2-2; 7 nucleotides align to TRBD2. The J segment lost 5 bases and the V segment lost 4 bases, leaving 5 bases of the junction unmatched. Germline CDR1 SGDLS, CDR2 YYNGEE. This CDR3 has 14 amino acids. CDR3 residues: CASSPGLTTGELFF. The CDR3 bases are TGTGCCAGCAGCCCGGGACTAACTACCGGGGAGCTGTTTTTT. The whole variable domain, remainder taken from reference TRBV9 and TRBJ2-2, is DSGVTQTPKHLITATGQRVTLRCSPRSGDLSVYWYQQSLDQGLQFLIQYYNGEERAKGNILERFSAQQFPDLHSELNLSSLELGDSALYFCASSPGLTTGELFFGEGSRLTVL.

This clone was observed once. The chain employs TRBV4-3 and TRBJ1-2; D possibly corresponds to TRBD1 (5 bases). The germline CDR1 and CDR2 sequences are LGHNA and YSLEER. The V end lost 0 bases, the J end lost 2 bases, and 16 bases lay between the germline ends. This CDR3 comprises 17 residues. CDR3 sequence: CASSQDFKGTLNYGYTF. The CDR3 DNA reads as TGCGCCAGCAGCCAAGATTTTAAGGGGACTTTAAACTATGGCTACACCTTC.

CDR3 residues: CASSLAGSGELFF. CDR3 sequence (DNA): TGTGCCAGCAGCTTAGCGGGGAGCGGGGAGCTGTTTTTT. This chain uses TRBV7-2 with TRBJ2-2, with D possibly TRBD2 on 5 matching bases. The germline gives CDR1 SGHTA, CDR2 FQGNSA. Trimming left V 0 bases short and J 7 bases short, with 6 bases between. This CDR3 is built from 13 residues. Using reference TRBV7-2 and TRBJ2-2 for the parts outside the CDR3, the full variable domain is GAGVSQSPSNKVTEKGKDVELRCDPISGHTALYWYRQSLGQGLEFLIYFQGNSAPDKSGLPSDRFSAERTGGSVSTLTIQRTQQEDSAVYLCASSLAGSGELFFGEGSRLTVL.

The rearrangement joins TRBV13 to TRBJ2-7; 7 bases fit TRBD2. The germline V gene has CDR1 PRHDT and CDR2 FYEKMQ (reference sequence). The CDR3 covers 15 residues. The ends lost 4 bases at V and 2 bases at J; junction bases unmatched: 8. The CDR3 nucleotides read TGTGCCAGCAGCTCCGAGCGGGGATCTGCCTACGAGCAGTACTTC. It specifies CASSSERGSAYEQYF.

This rearrangement joins TRBV18 to TRBJ2-3; the match to TRBD2 covers 8 bases. J lost 3 bases, V lost 1 base, and 6 bases had no gene match. Germline assignment: CDR1 KGHSH and CDR2 LQKENI. This CDR3 has 16 amino acids. The CDR3 is CASSPLYGGRTDTQYF. As DNA, the CDR3 is TGTGCCAGCTCACCACTGTATGGCGGGAGGACAGATACGCAGTATTTT.

The chain recombines TRBV7-6 with TRBJ2-3; TRBD1 matches 7 bases. Germline trimming cut 4 bases from V and 4 bases from J; bases unmatched to any gene: 8. Germline V gene sequence: CDR1 SGHVS, CDR2 FNYEAQ. This CDR3 is built from 15 residues. The CDR3 spells CASSSRQGDSDTQYF. The CDR3 nucleotides read TGTGCCAGCAGCTCACGACAGGGTGATTCAGATACGCAGTATTTT.

This chain uses TRBV5-6 with TRBJ1-5; possibly TRBD1 for D (5 bases). The CDR3 loop spans 13 amino acids. Germline V gene sequence: CDR1 SGHDT, CDR2 YYEEEE. Trimming left V 0 bases short and J 7 bases short, with 8 bases between. The CDR3 region has the DNA TGTGCCAGCAGCTTGGGGGGCAGGCAGCCCCAGCATTTT. It is translated as CASSLGGRQPQHF.

The rearrangement joins TRBV23-1 to TRBJ1-5, with a tentative D call TRBD1 (5 bases). TRBV23-1 is an ORF, and what it does is uncertain. The CDR3 runs to 16 residues. The germline V and J ends were trimmed by 0 bases and 5 bases, with 14 bases remaining between them. DNA for the CDR3: TGCGCCAGCAGTCAATCGGGTGGGGCGGTACATCAGCCCCAGCATTTT. Protein product: CASSQSGGAVHQPQHF.

This clone was found a few times. The rearrangement joins TRBV6-5 to TRBJ2-7, with D unresolved. V lost 2 bases and J 6 bases, leaving 5 bases between the germline ends. CDR3 length equals 11 residues. Germline CDR1 MNHEY, CDR2 SVGAGI. The CDR3, as DNA: TGTGCCAGCAGTTACGGCTTCGAGCAGTACTTC. Translated: CASSYGFEQYF.

The chain links TRBV13 to TRBJ2-2; 9 bases map to TRBD2. Trimming removed 6 bases from V and 7 bases from J; junction bases left unmatched: 9. The CDR3 totals 15 residues. Germline CDR1 PRHDT, CDR2 FYEKMQ (reference sequence). The CDR3 here is CASRLSGSRIGELFF. The CDR3 DNA reads TGTGCCAGCAGACTTAGCGGGAGCAGGATCGGGGAGCTGTTTTTT.

The chain combines TRBV7-3 with TRBJ2-1; 7 bases map to TRBD2. This CDR3 is 14 amino acids long. Germline-derived CDR1 and CDR2 are SGHTA and FQGTGA. V was clipped by 3 bases and J by 9 bases; unmatched bases: 8. CDR3 protein: CASSFDSVAGEQFF. CDR3 nucleotides: TGTGCCAGCAGCTTCGATTCTGTAGCGGGTGAGCAGTTCTTC.

The gene calls are TRBV6-5 and TRBJ2-5, with D maybe TRBD1 (7 bases). The ends were cut back, 0 bases at V and 9 bases at J, with 20 bases in the middle. The length of the CDR3 is 16 residues. Germline V gene data show CDR1 as MNHEY and CDR2 as SVGAGI. The CDR3 protein is CASSYSFGQGGTAQYF. In DNA form, the CDR3 reads TGTGCCAGCAGTTACTCATTCGGGCAGGGGGGTACGGCCCAGTACTTC.

In regard to this clone: At one boundary the junction diverges from the germline segment, which might be a read error. The CDR3 DNA reads as TGTGCCAGCAGTGAAGCGGGACAGGGTTACACGTCTTTGTACTTC. This translates into CASSEAGQGYTSLYF. This chain links TRBV6-1 with TRBJ1-2, with 9 bases matching TRBD1. CDR1 and CDR2 (germline): MNHNS, SASEGT. This CDR3 region has 15 residues.

The gene calls are TRBV5-4 and TRBJ2-3, with D hard to call. V was shortened by 0 bases and J by 2 bases, with 10 bases between the two germline ends. The CDR3 length is 15 residues. Germline assignment: CDR1 SGHNT and CDR2 YYREEE (reference sequence). The CDR3 coding sequence is TGTGCCAGCAGCTTGGCGGCAGGTTCCACAGATACGCAGTATTTT. This gives the protein CASSLAAGSTDTQYF.

The chain has TRBV29-1 and TRBJ2-1, with TRBD2 as a possible D gene (6 bases). Trimming cost V 4 bases and J 8 bases, with 6 bases left between them. The CDR3 runs 10 residues. The V gene's germline CDR1 is SQVTM and CDR2 ANQGSEA. The CDR3, as DNA: TGCAGCGTTGGGGGGGATGAGCAGTTCTTC. It translates to CSVGGDEQFF.

CDR3 DNA sequence: TGCAGCCTCGGGACAGGCCCAGATACGCAGTATTTT. This sequence encodes CSLGTGPDTQYF. V gene TRBV29-1 combines with J gene TRBJ2-3; 8 bases match TRBD1. CDR1 and CDR2 from the germline V gene are SQVTM and ANQGSEA. CDR3 length equals 12 residues. V was pared by 8 bases and J by 4 bases, with 5 bases of the junction left unmatched.

This clone appeared once. The genes are TRBV6-5 and TRBJ2-1, with TRBD2 matching over 12 bases. CDR3 length: 15 residues. CDR1 MNHEY and CDR2 SVGAGI come from the germline V gene. V was pared by 5 bases and J by 4 bases, with 3 bases of the junction left unmatched. The CDR3 bases are TGTGCCAGCAGTAGCGGACTAGCGGGATACAATGAGCAGTTCTTC. It is translated as CASSSGLAGYNEQFF.

The V call is TRBV29-1, the J call TRBJ1-2; no reliable D call. V gave up 4 bases and J gave up 2 bases, with 14 bases separating them. Germline values: CDR1 SQVTM, CDR2 ANQGSEA. CDR3 length: 14 amino acids. The CDR3 region has the DNA TGCAGCGTTGTGGGAAGGGCGGGAAACTATGGCTACACCTTC. This translates into CSVVGRAGNYGYTF.

The chain has TRBV7-2 and TRBJ2-2, with D tentatively TRBD1 (5 bases). The CDR3 spans 13 residues. CDR1 SGHTA and CDR2 FQGNSA come from the germline V gene. V lost 5 bases and J 5 bases, leaving 9 bases between the germline ends. CDR3 bases: TGTGCCAGCAGCCCCCGACAGACCGGGGAGCTGTTTTTT. This codes for CASSPRQTGELFF. The full variable domain, in which reference TRBV7-2 and TRBJ2-2 provide the parts outside the CDR3, is GAGVSQSPSNKVTEKGKDVELRCDPISGHTALYWYRQSLGQGLEFLIYFQGNSAPDKSGLPSDRFSAERTGGSVSTLTIQRTQQEDSAVYLCASSPRQTGELFFGEGSRLTVL.

This chain connects TRBV7-9 to TRBJ2-1, with 9 bases fitting TRBD1. V dropped 6 bases and J dropped 12; count of bases not matched to a gene: 12. The CDR3 runs 14 residues. Germline CDR1 reads SEHNR; CDR2 reads FQNEAQ (reference sequence). The CDR3 DNA reads TGTGCCAGCAGGGCCGGGACAGGGAAGCCCCTGCAGTTCTTC. Translating it yields CASRAGTGKPLQFF.

This rearrangement joins TRBV2 to TRBJ2-6; 8 nucleotides match TRBD2. CDR1 is SNHLY, CDR2 FYNNEI, per germline. The CDR3 has 15 residues. Trimming took 8 bases from V and 2 from J; bases not matched to a gene: 5. CDR3 bases: TGTGCCAGCCAGCGGGGGCACACTGGGGCCAACGTCCTGACTTTC. Protein product: CASQRGHTGANVLTF.

The chain employs TRBV7-6 and TRBJ1-5; D not certain. CDR3 length: 13 amino acids. V was clipped by 5 bases and J by 7 bases, with 12 bases between them. The germline gives CDR1 SGHVS, CDR2 FNYEAQ. Here the CDR3 DNA reads TGTGCCAGCAGCGCGGCGCGATACCAGCCCCAGCATTTT. Amino acids: CASSAARYQPQHF.

V is TRBV15 and J is TRBJ2-1; 7 nucleotides agree with TRBD2. The germline CDR1 and CDR2 sequences are LNHNV and YYDKDF (reference sequence). CDR3 length equals 16 residues. Germline trimming cut 0 bases from V and 4 bases from J; bases unmatched to any gene: 6. CDR3 sequence: CATSRDGGTIYNEQFF. The CDR3 nucleotides are TGTGCCACCAGCAGAGATGGAGGGACTATTTACAATGAGCAGTTCTTC.

Note on this clone: One end of the junction is discordant with germline, which a read error may explain. The chain links TRBV18 to TRBJ2-1; a possible D gene is TRBD2 (5 bases). CDR3 length: 15 amino acids. Germline V lookup: CDR1 KGHSH, CDR2 LQKENI. CDR3 protein: CASSSLAGSDNEQFF. The CDR3 DNA reads TGTGCCAGCTCATCACTCGCGGGCTCCGACAATGAGCAGTTCTTC.

The CDR3 region has the DNA TGTGCCAGCAGTTTAGGTTGGCTAGCGTATGAGCAGTTCTTC. Its protein is CASSLGWLAYEQFF. The chain combines TRBV27 with TRBJ2-1; D is perhaps TRBD2 (6 bases). The CDR3 is 14 residues long. Trimming cost V 2 bases and J 8 bases, with 13 bases left between them. Germline V CDR1 and CDR2: MNHEY, SMNVEV (reference sequence).

This clone was picked up one time. The V and J genes are TRBV25-1 and TRBJ2-7; D is unclear. The V end was cut by 2 bases, the J end by 2 bases, with 16 bases between. Germline CDR1 MGHDK, CDR2 SYGVNS. CDR3 length: 16 amino acids. CDR3 sequence: CASSEVATYPPYEQYF. The CDR3 region has the DNA TGTGCCAGCAGTGAAGTAGCCACGTACCCTCCCTACGAGCAGTACTTC.

This clone has just one count. The chain employs TRBV15 and TRBJ1-4; D might be TRBD1 (6 bases). CDR1 and CDR2 (germline): LNHNV, YYDKDF (reference sequence). V lost 1 base to trimming and J lost 3 bases, with 15 bases between them. The CDR3 runs to 17 residues. In DNA form, the CDR3 reads TGTGCCACCAGCAGAGTAATTTTCAGGGGAGCTAATGAAAAACTGTTTTTT. Protein: CATSRVIFRGANEKLFF. The full variable domain, with the rest looked up from reference TRBV15 and TRBJ1-4, is DAMVIQNPRYQVTQFGKPVTLSCSQTLNHNVMYWYQQKSSQAPKLLFHYYDKDFNNEADTPDNFQSRRPNTSFCFLDIRSPGLGDTAMYLCATSRVIFRGANEKLFFGSGTQLSVL.

V is TRBV4-3 and J is TRBJ1-2; TRBD1 matches at 11 bases. The ends lost 4 bases at V and 7 bases at J; junction bases unmatched: 5. Germline V gene sequence: CDR1 LGHNA, CDR2 YSLEER. The length of the CDR3 is 14 residues. The CDR3 sequence is CASSLGQGAGGYTF. CDR3 DNA: TGCGCCAGCAGCCTCGGACAGGGGGCTGGTGGCTACACCTTC.

The rearrangement links TRBV15 to TRBJ1-1; no reliable D call. This CDR3 has 10 amino acids. V was cut by 1 base and J by 9 bases, with 3 bases left in between. Germline lookup yields CDR1 LNHNV and CDR2 YYDKDF (reference sequence). The CDR3: CATSRAKAFF. CDR3 bases: TGTGCCACCAGCAGAGCTAAAGCTTTCTTT.